Below are 16 T cell receptor beta chains sequenced from a single sample in a study of blood T cell repertoires in COVID-19 (dated by TCRdb to about 2020). Library preparation employed the immunoSEQ multiplex PCR assay. In TCRdb, the immuneACCESS table is reduced to in-frame sequences with V and J assigned. These tables do not hold every clone; where another copy was compared, an unresolved V gene accounts for under half, and the others remain unexplained. The sample table contains about 250,000 clones; only one count was recorded for about four fifths of them. The ten largest make up approximately 6% of the sample. Sample: peripheral blood. The receptors derive from a man at least 80 years old with acute or convalescent COVID-19.

The rearrangement joins TRBV27 to TRBJ2-1, with a weak D call TRBD2 (5 bases). Germline-derived CDR1 and CDR2 are MNHEY and SMNVEV (reference sequence). There are 15 residues in the CDR3. Trimming shortened V by 2 bases and J by 3 bases, and 11 bases separated the two germline ends. CDR3 DNA sequence: TGTGCCAGCAGTTTAGGTAGCGTTATCTACAATGAGCAGTTCTTC. Translating gives CASSLGSVIYNEQFF.

The chain employs TRBV6-6 and TRBJ1-2; 7 nucleotides line up with TRBD1. CDR3 size: 15 residues. J was trimmed by 6 bases and V by 0 bases; bases with no gene match: 7. In germline, CDR1 is MNHNY, CDR2 SVGAGI (reference sequence). In DNA, the CDR3 is TGTGCCAGCAGTTACTCGATAGGGGGCAGGGATGGCTACACCTTC. It codes for CASSYSIGGRDGYTF.

The rearrangement uses TRBV25-1 and TRBJ1-5; D may be TRBD1 (5 bases). With 5 bases removed from V and 6 bases from J, the gap between germline ends came to 8 bases. Germline assignment: CDR1 MGHDK and CDR2 SYGVNS. The CDR3 length is 12 residues. The CDR3 region is CASSTGSQPQHF. DNA for the CDR3: TGTGCCAGCAGTACAGGTTCTCAGCCCCAGCATTTT.

V gene TRBV11-2 combines with J gene TRBJ1-5; 8 bases match TRBD1. CDR3 length equals 13 residues. Unmatched junction bases numbered 1, after V lost 4 bases and J lost 5 bases. Germline values: CDR1 SGHAT, CDR2 FQNNGV. The CDR3 region is CASSSQGDQPQHF. The CDR3 bases are TGTGCCAGCAGCTCACAGGGGGATCAGCCCCAGCATTTT.

This chain joins TRBV27 and TRBJ1-6; 8 bases are shared with TRBD1. The CDR3 loop spans 17 amino acids. Germline lookup yields CDR1 MNHEY and CDR2 SMNVEV (reference sequence). With 5 bases clipped from V and 7 bases from J, the junction kept 13 bases outside the gene matches. The DNA for the CDR3 is TGTGCCAGCAGTCTTGACACCAGACAGGGGAGGAATTCACCCCTCCACTTT. Protein product: CASSLDTRQGRNSPLHF.

The chain carries TRBV5-1 and TRBJ1-2, with 7 nucleotides matching TRBD1. The V and J ends lost 3 bases and 1 base, in that order; junction bases with no gene match: 6. Germline values: CDR1 SGHRS, CDR2 YFSETQ. The CDR3 contains 15 residues. The CDR3 here is CASSSGDSFNYGYTF. The DNA for the CDR3 is TGCGCCAGCAGCTCCGGGGACAGCTTTAACTATGGCTACACCTTC.

This chain joins TRBV19 and TRBJ1-3, with a possible D match to TRBD1 (5 bases). This CDR3 has 14 amino acids. The V end lost 11 bases, the J end lost 0 bases, and 14 bases lay between the germline ends. The germline V gene encodes CDR1 LNHDA and CDR2 SQIVND (reference sequence). Here the CDR3 reads CASGQGGSGNTIYF. CDR3 nucleotides: TGTGCCTCAGGGCAGGGCGGCTCTGGAAACACCATATATTTT.

The chain combines TRBV21-1 with TRBJ1-1. TRBV21-1 is given as a pseudogene. This CDR3 has 15 residues. CDR3 in amino acids: CASSPPEVENTEAFF. CDR3 coding DNA: TGTGCCAGCAGCCCCCCCGAGGTGGAGAACACTGAAGCTTTCTTT.

The chain couples TRBV18 to TRBJ2-2, with 10 bases that match TRBD1. The CDR3 is 16 residues long. Looked up from germline, CDR1 is KGHSH and CDR2 is LQKENI. With V trimmed by 3 bases and J by 5 bases, 6 bases remained unmatched. CDR3 in amino acids: CASSPSGTGVTGELFF. Here the CDR3 DNA reads TGTGCCAGCTCACCCTCCGGGACAGGGGTGACCGGGGAGCTGTTTTTT.

This clone was counted many times. CDR3 region: CASSSGPARHF. CDR3 DNA sequence: TGTGCCAGTAGTAGCGGCCCTGCCAGGCATTTT. The chain couples TRBV19 to TRBJ1-5; D is unclear. The CDR3 has 11 amino acids. Germline V gives CDR1 LNHDA, CDR2 SQIVND (reference sequence). The V gene lost 4 bases and the J gene lost 15 bases, with 13 bases spanning the gap. The variable domain in full, with the rest retrieved from reference TRBV19 and TRBJ1-5, is DGGITQSPKYLFRKEGQNVTLSCEQNLNHDAMYWYRQDPGQGLRLIYYSQIVNDFQKGDIAEGYSVSREKKESFPLTVTSAQKNPTAFYLCASSSGPARHFGDGTRLSIL.

The CDR3 loop reads CASSQDAFYNEQFF. The CDR3 region has the DNA TGCGCCAGCAGCCAAGATGCGTTTTACAATGAGCAGTTCTTC. V gene TRBV4-1 combines with J gene TRBJ2-1; no clear D. V lost 0 bases to trimming and J lost 4 bases, with 7 bases between them. CDR3 length: 14 amino acids. Per the germline V gene, CDR1 is MGHRA and CDR2 is YSYEKL.

The chain combines TRBV10-3 with TRBJ2-1; 8 bases align to TRBD1. The junction had 2 bases not matched to a gene; V was cut back by 3 bases and J by 1 base. Per the germline V gene, CDR1 is ENHRY and CDR2 is SYGVKD. The CDR3 contains 15 residues. The CDR3 is CAISDDRGSYNEQFF. The CDR3 nucleotides are TGTGCCATCAGTGACGACAGGGGATCCTACAATGAGCAGTTCTTC.

The V gene is TRBV11-1, the J gene TRBJ1-1, with D possibly matching TRBD1 (5 bases). V gave up 5 bases and J gave up 1 base, with 17 bases separating them. Germline V gives CDR1 SGHAT, CDR2 FQDESV (reference sequence). The CDR3 sequence is 16 residues long. The CDR3 DNA follows: TGTGCCAGCAGCCTAGGGAGCGCAGGGCGGAACACTGAAGCTTTCTTT. It yields the protein CASSLGSAGRNTEAFF.

The chain links TRBV20-1 to TRBJ2-7; D unresolved. The CDR3 has 10 residues. Trimming removed 7 bases from V and 3 bases from J, with 7 bases in between. Germline V gives CDR1 DFQATT, CDR2 SNEGSKA (reference sequence). CDR3 loop: CSGQYYEQYF. CDR3 DNA sequence: TGCAGTGGGCAGTACTACGAGCAGTACTTC.

This chain uses TRBV6-5 with TRBJ1-5, with D possibly being TRBD1 (5 bases). V lost 7 bases, J lost 8 bases, and 18 bases lay in between. CDR1 MNHEY and CDR2 SVGAGI come from the germline V gene. This CDR3 is 14 amino acids long. CDR3 loop: CASMKDTPVEPQHF. In nucleotides, the CDR3 is TGTGCCAGCATGAAGGACACCCCCGTTGAGCCCCAGCATTTT.

In this sample, this clone turned up a few times. CDR3 bases: TGTGCCAGCAGATACGGACCAGGGGATCAAGAGACCCAGTACTTC. This translates into CASRYGPGDQETQYF. The V call is TRBV27, the J call TRBJ2-5; D is possibly TRBD1 (6 bases). V lost 6 bases to trimming and J lost 2 bases, with 16 bases between them. Germline lookup yields CDR1 MNHEY and CDR2 SMNVEV (reference sequence). The CDR3 extends over 15 amino acids.